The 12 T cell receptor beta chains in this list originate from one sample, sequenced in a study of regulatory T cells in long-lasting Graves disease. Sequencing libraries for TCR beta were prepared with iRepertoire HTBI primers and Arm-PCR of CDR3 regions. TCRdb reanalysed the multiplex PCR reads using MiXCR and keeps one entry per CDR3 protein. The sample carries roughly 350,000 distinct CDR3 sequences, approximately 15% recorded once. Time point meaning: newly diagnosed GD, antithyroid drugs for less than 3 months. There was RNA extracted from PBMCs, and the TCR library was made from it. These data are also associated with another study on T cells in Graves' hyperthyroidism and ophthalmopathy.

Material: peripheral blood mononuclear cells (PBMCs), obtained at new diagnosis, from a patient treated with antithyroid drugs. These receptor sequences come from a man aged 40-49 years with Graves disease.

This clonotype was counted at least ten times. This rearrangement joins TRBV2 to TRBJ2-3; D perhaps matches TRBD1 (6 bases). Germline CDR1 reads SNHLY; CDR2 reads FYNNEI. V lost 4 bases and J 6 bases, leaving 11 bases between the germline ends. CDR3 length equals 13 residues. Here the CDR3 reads CASSATGLDTQYF. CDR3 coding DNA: TGTGCCAGCAGTGCCACAGGGTTGGATACGCAGTATTTT. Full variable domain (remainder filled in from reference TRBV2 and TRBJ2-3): EPEVTQTPSHQVTQMGQEVILRCVPISNHLYFYWYRQILGQKVEFLVSFYNNEISEKSEIFDDQFSVERPDGSNFTLKIRSTKLEDSAMYFCASSATGLDTQYFGPGTRLTVL.

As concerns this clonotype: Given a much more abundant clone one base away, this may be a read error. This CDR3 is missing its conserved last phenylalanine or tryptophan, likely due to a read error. The CDR3 reads CASRHSPQENTEAFS. The CDR3 DNA is TGTGCCAGCAGACACAGCCCACAAGAGAACACTGAAGCTTTCTCT. The rearrangement links TRBV12-3 or TRBV12-4 to TRBJ1-1; D is unclear. The CDR3 contains 15 residues. Between the trimmed V and J ends, which lost 6 bases and 1 base, there was a span of 15 bases.

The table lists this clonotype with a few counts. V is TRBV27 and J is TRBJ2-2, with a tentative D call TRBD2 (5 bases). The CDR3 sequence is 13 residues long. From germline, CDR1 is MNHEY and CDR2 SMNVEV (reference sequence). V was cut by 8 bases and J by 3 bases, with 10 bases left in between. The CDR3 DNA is TGTGCCAGCGCCCGGAGGTACACCGGGGAGCTGTTTTTT. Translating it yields CASARRYTGELFF.

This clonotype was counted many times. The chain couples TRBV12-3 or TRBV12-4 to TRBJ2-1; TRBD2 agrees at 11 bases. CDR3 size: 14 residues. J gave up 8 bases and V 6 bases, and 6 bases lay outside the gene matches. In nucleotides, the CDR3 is TGTGCCAGCAGGTTTAGCGGGGGGGTGCATGAGCAGTTCTTC. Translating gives CASRFSGGVHEQFF.

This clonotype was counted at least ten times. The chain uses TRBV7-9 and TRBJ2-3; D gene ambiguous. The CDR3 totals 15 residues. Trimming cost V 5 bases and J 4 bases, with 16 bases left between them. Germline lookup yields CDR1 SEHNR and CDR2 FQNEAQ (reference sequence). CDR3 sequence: CASSPRHLRADTQYF. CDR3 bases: TGTGCCAGCAGCCCGCGCCATCTCCGGGCAGATACGCAGTATTTT.

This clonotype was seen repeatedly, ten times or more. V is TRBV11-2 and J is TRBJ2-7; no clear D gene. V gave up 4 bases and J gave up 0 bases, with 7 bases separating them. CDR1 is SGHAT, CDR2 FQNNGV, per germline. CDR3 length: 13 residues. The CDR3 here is CASSSTASYEQYF. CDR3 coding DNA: TGTGCCAGCAGCTCCACGGCCTCCTACGAGCAGTACTTC.

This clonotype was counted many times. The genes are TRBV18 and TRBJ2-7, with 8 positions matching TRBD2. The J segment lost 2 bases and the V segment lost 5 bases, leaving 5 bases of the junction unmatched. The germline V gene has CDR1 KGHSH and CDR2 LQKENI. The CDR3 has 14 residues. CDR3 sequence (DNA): TGTGCCAGCTCAGAAACTAGCGGTACCTACGAGCAGTACTTC. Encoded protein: CASSETSGTYEQYF.

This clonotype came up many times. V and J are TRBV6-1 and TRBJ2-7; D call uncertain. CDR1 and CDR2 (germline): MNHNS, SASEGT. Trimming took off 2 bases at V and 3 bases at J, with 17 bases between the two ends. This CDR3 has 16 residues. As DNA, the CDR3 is TGTGCCAGCAGTGAATATGAGACCCCGGGCGTCTACGAGCAGTACTTC. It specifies CASSEYETPGVYEQYF.

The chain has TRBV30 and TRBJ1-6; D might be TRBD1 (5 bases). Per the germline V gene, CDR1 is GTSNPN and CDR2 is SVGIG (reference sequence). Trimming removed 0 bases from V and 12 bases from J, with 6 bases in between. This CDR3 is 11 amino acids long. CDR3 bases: TGTGCCTGGAGTGTTAGGGGACCCCTCCACTTT. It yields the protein CAWSVRGPLHF.

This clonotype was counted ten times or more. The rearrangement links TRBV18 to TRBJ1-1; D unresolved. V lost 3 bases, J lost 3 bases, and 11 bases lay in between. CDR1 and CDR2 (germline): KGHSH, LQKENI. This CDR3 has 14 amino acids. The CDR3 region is CASSPVSADTEAFF. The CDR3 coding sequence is TGTGCCAGCTCACCGGTGAGCGCCGACACTGAAGCTTTCTTT.

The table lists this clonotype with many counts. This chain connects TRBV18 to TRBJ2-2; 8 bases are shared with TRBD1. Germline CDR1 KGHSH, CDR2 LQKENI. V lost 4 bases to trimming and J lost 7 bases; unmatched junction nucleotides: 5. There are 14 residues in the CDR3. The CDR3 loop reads CASSRLDRVGELFF. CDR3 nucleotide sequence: TGTGCCAGCTCACGACTGGACAGGGTCGGGGAGCTGTTTTTT.

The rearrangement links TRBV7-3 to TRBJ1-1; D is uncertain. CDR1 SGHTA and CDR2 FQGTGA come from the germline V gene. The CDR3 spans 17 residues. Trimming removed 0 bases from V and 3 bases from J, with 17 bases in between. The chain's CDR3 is CASSLTAVKGRDTEAFF. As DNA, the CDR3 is TGTGCCAGCAGCTTAACGGCTGTGAAGGGTAGAGACACTGAAGCTTTCTTT. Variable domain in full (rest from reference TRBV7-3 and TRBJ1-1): GAGVSQTPSNKVTEKGKYVELRCDPISGHTALYWYRQSLGQGPEFLIYFQGTGAADDSGLPNDRFFAVRPEGSVSTLKIQRTERGDSAVYLCASSLTAVKGRDTEAFFGQGTRLTVV.